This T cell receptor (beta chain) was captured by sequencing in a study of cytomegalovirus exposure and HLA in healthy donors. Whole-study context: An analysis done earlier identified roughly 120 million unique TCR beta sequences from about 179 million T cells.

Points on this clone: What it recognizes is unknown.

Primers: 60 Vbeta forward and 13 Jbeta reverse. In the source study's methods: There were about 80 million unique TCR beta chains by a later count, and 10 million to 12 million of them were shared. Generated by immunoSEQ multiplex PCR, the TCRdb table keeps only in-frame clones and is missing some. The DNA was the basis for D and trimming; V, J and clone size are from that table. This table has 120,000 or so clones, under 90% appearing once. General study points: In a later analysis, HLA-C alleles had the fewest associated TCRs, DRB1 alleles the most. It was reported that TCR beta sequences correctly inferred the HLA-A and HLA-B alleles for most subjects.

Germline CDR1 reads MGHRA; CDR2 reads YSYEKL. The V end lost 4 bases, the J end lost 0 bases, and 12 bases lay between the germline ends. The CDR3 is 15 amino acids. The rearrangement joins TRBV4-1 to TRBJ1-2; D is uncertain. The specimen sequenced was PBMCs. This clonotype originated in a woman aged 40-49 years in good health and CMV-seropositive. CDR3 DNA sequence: TGCGCCAGCAGCCCCTCACTAGCGTCTAACTATGGCTACACCTTC. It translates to CASSPSLASNYGYTF.